Listed below are T cell receptor beta chains from one sample, sequenced in a study of blood T cell repertoires in COVID-19. Repertoires were generated with immunoSEQ multiplex PCR, while TCRdb's copy carries only in-frame clones and drops some. The sample shows 90,000 to 100,000 clones, 70% to 90% of them seen only once. The specimen sequenced was peripheral blood. The source is a man between 65 and 79 years old with acute or convalescent COVID-19. Each CDR3 is given with its conserved first and last residue. A D gene is named only where the DNA matches it firmly. A clone size is listed for some rows: how often the clone was seen (once, few, many), or a class if it is expanded.

j_call: TRBJ1-3; d_call: -; v_call: TRBV11-2; clone_size: once; cdr3_nt: TGTGCCAGCAGCCGAGCTTCTGGAAACACCATATATTTT; cdr3_aa: CASSRASGNTIYF
j_call: TRBJ2-7; d_call: -; v_call: TRBV18; clone_size: once; cdr3_nt: TGTGCCAGCTCACCCGCCGAGGGGGGGGCCTACGAGCAGTACTTC; cdr3_aa: CASSPAEGGAYEQYF
j_call: TRBJ1-6; d_call: TRBD1; v_call: TRBV6-5; clone_size: few; cdr3_nt: TGTGCCAGCAGTACAGGGGCGGGCAATTCACCCCTCCACTTT; cdr3_aa: CASSTGAGNSPLHF
j_call: TRBJ1-1; d_call: -; v_call: TRBV18; clone_size: -; cdr3_nt: TGTGCCAGCTCACCACCAAGGGGGACTGAAGCTTTCTTT; cdr3_aa: CASSPPRGTEAFF
j_call: TRBJ2-3; d_call: TRBD2; v_call: TRBV9; clone_size: -; cdr3_nt: TGTGCCAGCAGCGTAGGGGGGACTAGAGTTTCAGATACGCAGTATTTT; cdr3_aa: CASSVGGTRVSDTQYF
j_call: TRBJ1-2; d_call: -; v_call: TRBV5-1; clone_size: -; cdr3_nt: TGCGCCAGCAGAGGGGGACCGTCTAACTATGGCTACACCTTC; cdr3_aa: CASRGGPSNYGYTF
j_call: TRBJ1-2; d_call: TRBD1; v_call: TRBV28; clone_size: -; cdr3_nt: TGTGCCAGCAGACCAGGCCAGGGGGTTAGTTATGGCTACACCTTC; cdr3_aa: CASRPGQGVSYGYTF
j_call: TRBJ1-6; d_call: -; v_call: TRBV28; clone_size: -; cdr3_nt: TGTGCCAGCGCTACCCAACATTCACCCCTCCACTTT; cdr3_aa: CASATQHSPLHF
j_call: TRBJ2-7; d_call: -; v_call: TRBV5-1; clone_size: -; cdr3_nt: TGCGCCAGCAGAAACGAGGTAACAGGGGGGGCCTACGAGCAGTACTTC; cdr3_aa: CASRNEVTGGAYEQYF
j_call: TRBJ2-2; d_call: TRBD2; v_call: TRBV19; clone_size: -; cdr3_nt: TGTGCCAGTCGTAGCGGGGGAATCACCGGGGAGCTGTTTTTT; cdr3_aa: CASRSGGITGELFF
j_call: TRBJ2-1; d_call: -; v_call: TRBV5-1; clone_size: -; cdr3_nt: TGCGCCAGCAGCCCTAAAAACTCCTACAATGAGCAGTTCTTC; cdr3_aa: CASSPKNSYNEQFF
j_call: TRBJ2-7; d_call: TRBD1; v_call: TRBV10-3; clone_size: -; cdr3_nt: TGTGCCATCAGTGAGTCTCAGACAGGGGTCAACGAGCAGTACTTC; cdr3_aa: CAISESQTGVNEQYF
j_call: TRBJ1-5; d_call: -; v_call: TRBV7-3; clone_size: -; cdr3_nt: TGTGCCAGCAGCTTATCACACCTCAATCAGCCCCAGCATTTT; cdr3_aa: CASSLSHLNQPQHF
j_call: TRBJ2-1; d_call: TRBD1; v_call: TRBV10-1; clone_size: -; cdr3_nt: TGCGCCAGCAGACCGGGACAGGGGTACAATGAGCAGTTCTTC; cdr3_aa: CASRPGQGYNEQFF
j_call: TRBJ1-6; d_call: TRBD1; v_call: TRBV9; clone_size: -; cdr3_nt: TGTGCCAGCAGTCCCGGACAGGGTCTGTGGTATAATTCACCCCTCCACTTT; cdr3_aa: CASSPGQGLWYNSPLHF
j_call: TRBJ1-5; d_call: -; v_call: TRBV28; clone_size: -; cdr3_nt: TGTGCCAGCAAGCCGGTATGGGTGGGGGGTGAGCCCCAGCATTTT; cdr3_aa: CASKPVWVGGEPQHF
j_call: TRBJ1-3; d_call: -; v_call: TRBV19; clone_size: -; cdr3_nt: TGTGCCAGTAGTATCCCCTACGGTCAGCAGCGTAATGGAAACACCATATATTTT; cdr3_aa: CASSIPYGQQRNGNTIYF
j_call: TRBJ2-3; d_call: TRBD1; v_call: TRBV4-1; clone_size: -; cdr3_nt: TGCGCCAGCAGCCAAGATCGGGCTGGGACAGGGAGCAATACGCAGTATTTT; cdr3_aa: CASSQDRAGTGSNTQYF
j_call: TRBJ2-7; d_call: -; v_call: TRBV6-5; clone_size: -; cdr3_nt: TGTGCCAGCAGTTTCGGGGGTTTGGGCGAGCAGTACTTC; cdr3_aa: CASSFGGLGEQYF
j_call: TRBJ1-1; d_call: TRBD1; v_call: TRBV23-1; clone_size: -; cdr3_nt: TGCGCCGGGACAGGGTCAGGAGCGAACACTGAAGCTTTCTTT; cdr3_aa: CAGTGSGANTEAFF
j_call: TRBJ1-2; d_call: -; v_call: TRBV4-1; clone_size: -; cdr3_nt: TGCGCCAGCAGCCAAAGGTCACCCGGGGAAGGCTACACCTTC; cdr3_aa: CASSQRSPGEGYTF
j_call: TRBJ1-4; d_call: TRBD1; v_call: TRBV19; clone_size: -; cdr3_nt: TGTGCCAGTAGTCTCCTCAGGGGGACTAATGAAAAACTGTTTTTT; cdr3_aa: CASSLLRGTNEKLFF
j_call: TRBJ1-2; d_call: -; v_call: TRBV5-4; clone_size: few; cdr3_nt: TGTGCCAGCAGCTTGGAACAGGCCGCCTATGGCTACACCTTC; cdr3_aa: CASSLEQAAYGYTF
j_call: TRBJ2-5; d_call: TRBD2; v_call: TRBV18; clone_size: -; cdr3_nt: TGTGCCAGCTCACCGCCGACTAGCCGGGGCGAGACCCAGTACTTC; cdr3_aa: CASSPPTSRGETQYF
j_call: TRBJ1-2; d_call: TRBD1; v_call: TRBV9; clone_size: -; cdr3_nt: TGTGCCAGCAGCCGCCGTTTAGGGACAGAGCATGGCTACACCTTC; cdr3_aa: CASSRRLGTEHGYTF
j_call: TRBJ2-2; d_call: TRBD1; v_call: TRBV7-2; clone_size: -; cdr3_nt: TGTGCCAGCAGCTCGCGGACAGGGTCTTCGGGGGAGCTGTTTTTT; cdr3_aa: CASSSRTGSSGELFF
j_call: TRBJ2-2; d_call: TRBD2; v_call: TRBV5-1; clone_size: -; cdr3_nt: TGCGCCAGCAGCTTGGGACTAGCGGGGGTCGGGGAGCTGTTTTTT; cdr3_aa: CASSLGLAGVGELFF
j_call: TRBJ1-1; d_call: -; v_call: TRBV24-1; clone_size: -; cdr3_nt: TGTGCCACCGGCCCATGGGCTACCACTGAAGCTTTCTTT; cdr3_aa: CATGPWATTEAFF
j_call: TRBJ1-2; d_call: -; v_call: TRBV25-1; clone_size: once; cdr3_nt: TGTGCCAGCAGTGATCCGGGGGACTATGGCTACACCTTC; cdr3_aa: CASSDPGDYGYTF
j_call: TRBJ1-1; d_call: TRBD1; v_call: TRBV15; clone_size: -; cdr3_nt: TGTGCCACCAGCAGAGATGGCCGACAGGGACAAGCTTTCTTT; cdr3_aa: CATSRDGRQGQAFF
j_call: TRBJ2-5; d_call: -; v_call: TRBV9; clone_size: -; cdr3_nt: TGTGCCAGCAGCCTAGACTACAAAGAGACCCAGTACTTC; cdr3_aa: CASSLDYKETQYF
j_call: TRBJ2-1; d_call: -; v_call: TRBV10-3; clone_size: -; cdr3_nt: TGTGCCATCAGTGGATCGGACTATAGCAATGAGCAGTTCTTC; cdr3_aa: CAISGSDYSNEQFF
j_call: TRBJ1-1; d_call: TRBD1; v_call: TRBV5-4; clone_size: once; cdr3_nt: TGTGCCAGCGTAAGACGGACAGGGGGCGTTTTCGACACTGAAGCTTTCTTT; cdr3_aa: CASVRRTGGVFDTEAFF
j_call: TRBJ2-7; d_call: TRBD1; v_call: TRBV13; clone_size: -; cdr3_nt: TGTGCCAGCAGCTTTACCGGGACAGGGGGCCACGAGCAGTACTTC; cdr3_aa: CASSFTGTGGHEQYF
j_call: TRBJ1-2; d_call: -; v_call: TRBV19; clone_size: once; cdr3_nt: TGTGCCAGTAGTAATTTAGCGGGCAGTGGCTACACCTTC; cdr3_aa: CASSNLAGSGYTF
j_call: TRBJ1-2; d_call: -; v_call: TRBV27; clone_size: -; cdr3_nt: TGTGCCAGCAGTTTAACCAGGGATGGGTGGAACTATGGCTACACCTTC; cdr3_aa: CASSLTRDGWNYGYTF
j_call: TRBJ1-5; d_call: TRBD1; v_call: TRBV30; clone_size: -; cdr3_nt: TGTGCCTGGAGTGCGGACAGGGGGCCTAATCAGCCCCAGCATTTT; cdr3_aa: CAWSADRGPNQPQHF
j_call: TRBJ1-1; d_call: -; v_call: TRBV6-6; clone_size: -; cdr3_nt: TGTGCCAGCAGTTTGACCGGATCGGGAGCTTTCTTT; cdr3_aa: CASSLTGSGAFF
j_call: TRBJ2-7; d_call: TRBD1; v_call: TRBV6-6; clone_size: -; cdr3_nt: TGTGCCAGCCGCTGGGACAGGTCCTCCTACGAGCAGTACTTC; cdr3_aa: CASRWDRSSYEQYF
j_call: TRBJ1-1; d_call: -; v_call: TRBV19; clone_size: -; cdr3_nt: TGTGCCAGTAGTCTAAACGCGGGGTTGAACACTGAAGCTTTCTTT; cdr3_aa: CASSLNAGLNTEAFF
j_call: TRBJ2-3; d_call: TRBD1; v_call: TRBV9; clone_size: once; cdr3_nt: TGTGCCAGCAGCAAAGGGGGCGGTCTCACAGATACGCAGTATTTT; cdr3_aa: CASSKGGGLTDTQYF
j_call: TRBJ2-2; d_call: TRBD1; v_call: TRBV19; clone_size: -; cdr3_nt: TGTGCCAGTAGTACCACAGGGGACACCGGGGAGCTGTTTTTT; cdr3_aa: CASSTTGDTGELFF
j_call: TRBJ1-2; d_call: -; v_call: TRBV2; clone_size: -; cdr3_nt: TGTGCCAGCAGTGACAGCGATCTCGGAGGGACTGGCTACACCTTC; cdr3_aa: CASSDSDLGGTGYTF
j_call: TRBJ1-2; d_call: -; v_call: TRBV29-1; clone_size: -; cdr3_nt: TGCAGCGTTGTCAGGACAGACTATGGCTACACCTTC; cdr3_aa: CSVVRTDYGYTF
j_call: TRBJ1-1; d_call: -; v_call: TRBV5-1; clone_size: -; cdr3_nt: TGCGCCAGCTCCATGCAACAGGGAAGCACTGAAGCTTTCTTT; cdr3_aa: CASSMQQGSTEAFF
j_call: TRBJ2-7; d_call: TRBD2; v_call: TRBV28; clone_size: -; cdr3_nt: TGTGCCAGCCGCCCTAGCGGGCGACCCGACGAGCAGTACTTC; cdr3_aa: CASRPSGRPDEQYF
j_call: TRBJ2-2; d_call: -; v_call: TRBV7-8; clone_size: -; cdr3_nt: TGTGCCAGCAGCTTCCGCGACCGGGTACACGCCACCGGGGAGCTGTTTTTT; cdr3_aa: CASSFRDRVHATGELFF
j_call: TRBJ2-3; d_call: -; v_call: TRBV7-9; clone_size: -; cdr3_nt: TGTGCCAGCAGCTTATACAGTTCGAATACGCAGTATTTT; cdr3_aa: CASSLYSSNTQYF